Shown below are 29 T cell receptor beta chains from a single sample sequenced in a study of STAT3 mutations in large granular lymphocyte leukemia. Measured with immunoSEQ multiplex PCR; TCRdb has only the in-frame clones, and not every one. The sample lists 13,000 or so clones, 80% to 90% occurring once. What these receptors recognize is not known. Study outcomes and limitations: Every T-LGLL patient had at least one immunodominant TCRbeta clonotype.

Sample: PBMCs. The receptors here all came from a human donor with T large granular lymphocyte leukemia. Some clones in this sample may be carry-over from other donors' samples.

The chain employs TRBV6-5 and TRBJ1-2; D gene ambiguous. There are 14 residues in the CDR3. The germline gives CDR1 MNHEY, CDR2 SVGAGI. V was trimmed by 5 bases and J by 6 bases, leaving 16 bases between them. The CDR3 region has the DNA TGTGCCAGCAGTCCGATGGGTCCTTCTCATGGCTACACCTTC. It encodes CASSPMGPSHGYTF.

In its sample, this clone was seen once. The V call is TRBV28, the J call TRBJ1-2; D ambiguous. Germline V CDR1 and CDR2: MDHEN, SYDVKM. CDR3 size: 13 residues. The germline V and J ends were trimmed by 4 bases and 6 bases, with 12 bases remaining between them. This CDR3 reads CASSSDLMNGYTF. In DNA form, the CDR3 reads TGTGCCAGCAGTTCGGACCTAATGAATGGCTACACCTTC.

The chain employs TRBV28 and TRBJ1-1, with D possibly being TRBD1 (5 bases). The germline gives CDR1 MDHEN, CDR2 SYDVKM. V was trimmed by 4 bases and J by 1 base, leaving 13 bases between them. This CDR3 has 15 residues. CDR3 sequence (DNA): TGTGCCAGCAGTTGGGCAGGGAGAGGGAACACTGAAGCTTTCTTT. Its protein product is CASSWAGRGNTEAFF. Supplemented by reference TRBV28 and TRBJ1-1, the full variable domain reads DVKVTQSSRYLVKRTGEKVFLECVQDMDHENMFWYRQDPGLGLRLIYFSYDVKMKEKGDIPEGYSVSREKKERFSLILESASTNQTSMYLCASSWAGRGNTEAFFGQGTRLTVV.

The genes are TRBV5-4 and TRBJ2-3, with D hard to call. The CDR3 is made up of 14 amino acids. The V gene lost 1 base and the J gene lost 2 bases, with 8 bases spanning the gap. Germline V gene lookup returns CDR1 SGHNT and CDR2 YYREEE (reference sequence). The chain's CDR3 is CASSLLSYTDTQYF. The CDR3 nucleotides read TGTGCCAGCAGCTTGTTGTCTTACACAGATACGCAGTATTTT.

CDR3 nucleotide sequence: TGTGCCAGCACCCCGTCTCTAGCGGGGGGCGAGCAGTACGTC. Protein: CASTPSLAGGEQYV. J is TRBJ2-7 and V is TRBV2, with 11 nucleotides matching TRBD2. The length of the CDR3 is 14 residues. Germline values: CDR1 SNHLY, CDR2 FYNNEI. Trimming removed 7 bases from V and 6 bases from J; junction bases left unmatched: 8.

J is TRBJ1-2 and V is TRBV29-1; 9 bases fit TRBD1. This CDR3 has 16 residues. Per germline, CDR1 SQVTM and CDR2 ANQGSEA. Trimming removed 3 bases from V and 4 bases from J; junction bases left unmatched: 12. The CDR3, as DNA: TGCAGCGTTGACGGGACAGGGCAAGGGCTCCTCTATGGCTACACCTTC. Amino acids: CSVDGTGQGLLYGYTF.

The chain couples TRBV27 to TRBJ1-1, with D unresolved. The CDR3 runs 14 residues. V gave up 6 bases and J gave up 2 bases, with 13 bases separating them. From germline, CDR1 is MNHEY and CDR2 SMNVEV (reference sequence). The CDR3 DNA reads as TGTGCCAGCAGCCCCCGGTCCTTAAACACTGAAGCTTTCTTT. This sequence encodes CASSPRSLNTEAFF.

V is TRBV5-1 and J is TRBJ2-5; a weak D match, TRBD1 (6 bases). The germline gives CDR1 SGHRS, CDR2 YFSETQ. CDR3 length: 13 residues. V gave up 3 bases and J gave up 5 bases, with 11 bases separating them. DNA for the CDR3: TGCGCCAGCAGCTGGAAGGGGGAGGAGACCCAGTACTTC. Translation gives CASSWKGEETQYF.

The chain carries TRBV19 and TRBJ1-5, with 10 bases that match TRBD1. V trimming: 1 base; J trimming: 2 bases; junction bases outside the gene matches: 11. The CDR3 consists of 19 residues. Germline V gives CDR1 LNHDA, CDR2 SQIVND (reference sequence). CDR3 nucleotide sequence: TGTGCCAGTAGTATAGCGCCGGGACAGGGGATTTTAGGCAATCAGCCCCAGCATTTT. Protein product: CASSIAPGQGILGNQPQHF.

The chain recombines TRBV7-2 with TRBJ2-3, with TRBD2 identical over 13 bases. Germline assignment: CDR1 SGHTA and CDR2 FQGNSA. There are 16 residues in the CDR3. V lost 5 bases and J lost 3; bases outside the gene matches: 5. The CDR3: CASSITSGRVTDTQYF. In DNA form, the CDR3 reads TGTGCCAGCAGCATAACTAGCGGGAGGGTAACAGATACGCAGTATTTT.

The chain joins TRBV5-1 to TRBJ2-2; 8 nucleotides match TRBD1. CDR3 length equals 15 residues. CDR1 and CDR2 (germline): SGHRS, YFSETQ. V gave up 5 bases and J gave up 4 bases; unmatched junction bases: 7. The CDR3 bases are TGCGCCAGCAGGGGCAGGGGGCCGATCACCGGGGAGCTGTTTTTT. Its protein is CASRGRGPITGELFF.

The rearrangement uses TRBV7-9 and TRBJ2-2; no reliable D call. The V and J ends lost 4 bases and 4 bases respectively, with 13 bases between them. This CDR3 has 15 residues. In germline, CDR1 is SEHNR, CDR2 FQNEAQ (reference sequence). CDR3 loop: CASSWVASVTGELFF. The CDR3 region has the DNA TGTGCCAGCAGCTGGGTCGCTAGTGTCACCGGGGAGCTGTTTTTT.

This chain joins TRBV15 and TRBJ2-1, with D hard to call. The CDR3 runs to 12 residues. The germline gives CDR1 LNHNV, CDR2 YYDKDF (reference sequence). Trimming removed 2 bases at V and 3 bases at J, with 2 bases between. CDR3 nucleotides: TGTGCCACCAGCAGAAGCTACAATGAGCAGTTCTTC. This translates into CATSRSYNEQFF. Based on the CDR3 plus reference TRBV15 and TRBJ2-1, the full variable domain is DAMVIQNPRYQVTQFGKPVTLSCSQTLNHNVMYWYQQKSSQAPKLLFHYYDKDFNNEADTPDNFQSRRPNTSFCFLDIRSPGLGDTAMYLCATSRSYNEQFFGPGTRLTVL.

The V gene is TRBV28, the J gene TRBJ1-2; 9 bases agree with TRBD1. V gave up 6 bases and J gave up 3 bases; unmatched junction bases: 11. Germline CDR1 MDHEN, CDR2 SYDVKM. This CDR3 is built from 16 residues. CDR3 sequence (DNA): TGTGCCAGCAGCCCGCCCGGGACAGGGCTTTACTATGGCTACACCTTC. Translated: CASSPPGTGLYYGYTF.

The chain links TRBV6-5 to TRBJ1-3; no firm D call. This CDR3 comprises 13 residues. V lost 0 bases, J lost 7 bases, and 7 bases lay in between. CDR1 MNHEY and CDR2 SVGAGI come from the germline V gene. The CDR3 DNA is TGTGCCAGCAGTTACTCGTCCCGGAACACCATATATTTT. Protein: CASSYSSRNTIYF.

This chain joins TRBV2 and TRBJ1-5; D remains ambiguous. The CDR3 loop spans 13 amino acids. V lost 0 bases and J lost 4, with 4 bases in between. Germline CDR1 is SNHLY and CDR2 is FYNNEI. The DNA for the CDR3 is TGTGCCAGCAGTGAAGCGTTTAATCAGCCCCAGCATTTT. Residues: CASSEAFNQPQHF.

This chain links TRBV4-1 with TRBJ1-1; D uncertain. With 4 bases removed from V and 4 bases from J, the gap between germline ends came to 16 bases. CDR1 MGHRA and CDR2 YSYEKL come from the germline V gene. This CDR3 region has 15 residues. The CDR3 loop is CASSPVGGMLTEAFF. For the CDR3, the DNA is TGCGCCAGCAGCCCTGTCGGAGGAATGCTCACTGAAGCTTTCTTT.

The V call is TRBV6-1, the J call TRBJ2-7; no reliable D call. V gave up 1 base and J gave up 2 bases, with 9 bases separating them. CDR3 length: 14 amino acids. Germline V gene data show CDR1 as MNHNS and CDR2 as SASEGT. The CDR3 loop reads CASSEDSAAYEQYF. The CDR3 DNA sequence: TGTGCCAGCAGTGAAGACAGTGCGGCCTACGAGCAGTACTTC.

This clone has more than one count but fewer than ten. This chain connects TRBV2 to TRBJ1-4; unclear D gene. The V end was cut by 1 base, the J end by 2 bases, with 11 bases between. The CDR3 runs 16 residues. The germline gives CDR1 SNHLY, CDR2 FYNNEI. The DNA for the CDR3 is TGTGCCAGCAGTGAAGGGGCAGCAGCCACTAATGAAAAACTGTTTTTT. This translates into CASSEGAAATNEKLFF.

The chain links TRBV14 to TRBJ1-2; D ambiguous. Trimming pared 0 bases from V and 0 bases from J, leaving 5 bases between. This CDR3 spans 14 amino acids. The germline V gene encodes CDR1 SGHDN and CDR2 FVKESK. In DNA, the CDR3 is TGTGCCAGCAGCCAAGAAACTGCTAACTATGGCTACACCTTC. Its protein product is CASSQETANYGYTF.

The J gene is TRBJ2-1, the V gene TRBV7-9; tentative D call: TRBD2 (6 bases). The CDR3 covers 14 residues. Looked up from germline, CDR1 is SEHNR and CDR2 is FQNEAQ (reference sequence). Trimming shortened V by 5 bases and J by 7 bases, and 15 bases separated the two germline ends. The CDR3 reads CASSPRLERNEQFF. The DNA of the CDR3 is TGTGCCAGCAGCCCCCGACTAGAGAGGAATGAGCAGTTCTTC.

There are a few counts of this clone. The J gene is TRBJ2-7, the V gene TRBV28; maybe TRBD2 (5 bases). Germline lookup yields CDR1 MDHEN and CDR2 SYDVKM. Trimming took off 3 bases at V and 2 bases at J, with 11 bases between the two ends. The CDR3 contains 14 residues. This CDR3 reads CASSFSTGTYEQYF. In nucleotides, the CDR3 is TGTGCCAGCAGTTTCTCCACGGGGACCTACGAGCAGTACTTC.

The chain recombines TRBV6-1 with TRBJ1-3, with TRBD1 as a possible D gene (6 bases). Germline V gene lookup returns CDR1 MNHNS and CDR2 SASEGT. The CDR3 contains 16 residues. V dropped 4 bases and J dropped 4 bases, with 17 bases sitting between them. In DNA, the CDR3 is TGTGCCAGCAGTGTTACAGGGCCTTGGTCAGGAAACACCATATATTTT. Protein sequence: CASSVTGPWSGNTIYF.

The chain combines TRBV15 with TRBJ2-2; 8 bases are a match to TRBD1. V gave up 9 bases and J gave up 2 bases; unmatched junction bases: 5. In germline, CDR1 is LNHNV, CDR2 YYDKDF (reference sequence). This CDR3 spans 14 amino acids. The CDR3 sequence is CATRAGGNTGELFF. Written as DNA, the CDR3 is TGTGCCACAAGAGCAGGGGGCAACACCGGGGAGCTGTTTTTT.

Regarding this clone: Other DNA sequences in this specimen translate into the identical CDR3. The chain uses TRBV7-9 and TRBJ1-2; D unclear. The CDR3 consists of 14 residues. Germline V gene lookup returns CDR1 SEHNR and CDR2 FQNEAQ (reference sequence). The germline V and J ends were trimmed by 5 bases and 0 bases, with 10 bases remaining between them. CDR3 protein: CASSPSGANYGYTF. CDR3 coding DNA: TGTGCCAGCAGCCCATCCGGCGCTAACTATGGCTACACCTTC. Drawing the rest from reference TRBV7-9 and TRBJ1-2, the complete variable domain is DTGVSQNPRHKITKRGQNVTFRCDPISEHNRLYWYRQTLGQGPEFLTYFQNEAQLEKSRLLSDRFSAERPKGSFSTLEIQRTEQGDSAMYLCASSPSGANYGYTFGSGTRLTVV.

This chain uses TRBV5-1 with TRBJ1-1; weak D call: TRBD1 (6 bases). Germline V gene data show CDR1 as SGHRS and CDR2 as YFSETQ. The CDR3 has 14 amino acids. The V end was cut by 7 bases, the J end by 6 bases, with 19 bases between. The CDR3 spells CASGERGGMAEAFF. Written as DNA, the CDR3 is TGCGCCAGCGGAGAGAGGGGGGGAATGGCTGAAGCTTTCTTT.

The chain uses TRBV29-1 and TRBJ1-1; D ambiguous. V lost 4 bases, J lost 2 bases, and 14 bases lay in between. This CDR3 region has 14 residues. Germline V gene lookup returns CDR1 SQVTM and CDR2 ANQGSEA. CDR3 region: CSVAPPGANTEAFF. In DNA form, the CDR3 reads TGCAGCGTTGCCCCCCCAGGAGCAAACACTGAAGCTTTCTTT.

This sequence joins TRBV5-6 and TRBJ2-7; the match to TRBD2 covers 8 bases. Germline-derived CDR1 and CDR2 are SGHDT and YYEEEE. This CDR3 has 14 amino acids. V gave up 4 bases and J gave up 2 bases; unmatched junction bases: 5. CDR3 amino acids: CASSAGTRAYEQYF. In DNA, the CDR3 is TGTGCCAGCAGCGCCGGGACTAGAGCCTACGAGCAGTACTTC.

V and J are TRBV5-1 and TRBJ1-2; 8 bases line up with TRBD1. J was trimmed by 2 bases and V by 7 bases; bases with no gene match: 7. The CDR3 is 14 amino acids. Germline V gene data show CDR1 as SGHRS and CDR2 as YFSETQ. The CDR3 DNA sequence: TGCGCCAGCGGGTTCGGACAGGGCAACTATGGCTACACCTTC. Its translation: CASGFGQGNYGYTF.